This T cell receptor (beta chain) was found in a study of CXCR3-negative and CXCR3-positive naive CD8 T cells. The study, taken as a whole, reports: Diversity ran similarly high across both naive subsets but far lower in memory CD8+ cells.

Every individual CD8+ T cell subset underwent sorting in triplicate at 330,000 or so cells apiece. The length of the CDR3 is 15 residues. The V gene's germline CDR1 is MGHRA and CDR2 YSYEKL. It was by 5' RACE with UMI labels that the TRB cDNA libraries were prepared. TCRdb reanalyzed the 5' RACE reads, giving one entry per CDR3 protein sequence and no DNA. The sample table sets out approximately 83,000 distinct CDR3 sequences. In the case of this clonotype: Its matching antigen is unknown.

Sequencing used naive CXCR3- CD8+ T cells from blood. Subset specified: CD45RO-CCR7+CD27+CD95- naive CD8+ T cells lacking CXCR3 (TNR3-). The genes are TRBV4-1 and TRBJ2-1; TCRdb calls TRBD1, which cannot be checked without DNA. The TCR sequence derives from a human donor in good health. Some clones in this sample may be carry-over from other donors' samples. The CDR3 reads CASSQAGGAYNEQFF.